The 8 T cell receptor beta chains listed next were all sequenced from one sample in a study of blood T cell repertoires in COVID-19. TCRdb's copy holds only in-frame clones and misses some; the assay was immunoSEQ multiplex PCR. Seen here are 250,000 to 300,000 clones, 80% to 90% observed once, and the top ten hold less than 20%. Sequenced: PBMCs or T cells enriched from blood (not recorded which). The receptors shown here come from a young man who had recovered from COVID-19.

The chain uses TRBV28 and TRBJ2-7; the match to TRBD1 covers 8 bases. From germline, CDR1 is MDHEN and CDR2 SYDVKM. There are 16 residues in the CDR3. With V trimmed by 5 bases and J by 4 bases, 13 bases remained unmatched. In nucleotides, the CDR3 is TGTGCCAGCAGTCAGATCCCTCAGGGGGCAGGGTACGAGCAGTACTTC. Its protein product is CASSQIPQGAGYEQYF.

The genes are TRBV12-3 or TRBV12-4 and TRBJ1-2; D is perhaps TRBD1 (5 bases). The CDR3 contains 12 residues. Trimming left V 4 bases short and J 4 bases short, with 7 bases between. This chain's CDR3 is CASSSGGYGYTF. The CDR3 DNA reads TGTGCCAGCAGTTCCGGGGGCTATGGCTACACCTTC.

This clone was seen a single time. The rearrangement joins TRBV5-8 to TRBJ2-2; the D gene is possibly TRBD2 (6 bases). V shed 3 bases and J shed 4 bases, with 13 bases lying between them. Germline assignment: CDR1 SGHTS and CDR2 YDEGEE. The CDR3 consists of 15 residues. In nucleotides, the CDR3 is TGTGCCAGCAGCTGGGGAGGACGGAGCACCGGGGAGCTGTTTTTT. Its protein product is CASSWGGRSTGELFF.

The genes are TRBV6-5 and TRBJ1-1; 9 bases are shared with TRBD1. The CDR3 has 14 amino acids. The germline gives CDR1 MNHEY, CDR2 SVGAGI. With V trimmed by 6 bases and J by 11 bases, 13 bases remained unmatched. This CDR3 is CASRTQGTGSAAFF. The CDR3 region has the DNA TGTGCCAGCAGGACCCAAGGGACAGGGAGTGCGGCTTTCTTT.

This chain uses TRBV20-1 with TRBJ2-3, with TRBD2 identical over 11 bases. CDR3 length equals 15 residues. The V segment lost 6 bases and the J segment 3 bases; nucleotides outside the gene matches: 8. Germline V CDR1 and CDR2: DFQATT, SNEGSKA (reference sequence). The CDR3 DNA follows: TGCAGTGCCAGTAGAGCTAGCGGGAGGACAGATACGCAGTATTTT. It translates to CSASRASGRTDTQYF.

CDR3 sequence: CASSSSSVVEYGYTF. CDR3 sequence (DNA): TGTGCCAGCAGCTCCTCTTCCGTCGTTGAGTATGGCTACACCTTC. The chain combines TRBV7-9 with TRBJ1-2; D is uncertain. The CDR3 loop spans 15 amino acids. Deletions cut 4 bases from V and 5 bases from J, with 17 bases between. Germline-derived CDR1 and CDR2 are SEHNR and FQNEAQ (reference sequence).

The chain carries TRBV7-8 and TRBJ1-4; TRBD1 is a possible D gene (6 bases). Trimming left V 3 bases short and J 1 base short, with 6 bases between. Germline loops: CDR1 SGHVS, CDR2 FQNEAQ. The CDR3 runs to 14 residues. The CDR3 is CASSLDRTNEKLFF. Here the CDR3 DNA reads TGTGCCAGCAGCTTGGACAGAACTAATGAAAAACTGTTTTTT. Full variable domain (missing parts from reference TRBV7-8 and TRBJ1-4): GAGVSQSPRYKVAKRGQDVALRCDPISGHVSLFWYQQALGQGPEFLTYFQNEAQLDKSGLPSDRFFAERPEGSVSTLKIQRTQQEDSAVYLCASSLDRTNEKLFFGSGTQLSVL.

This chain joins TRBV2 and TRBJ1-2; 7 nucleotides agree with TRBD1. Germline V gives CDR1 SNHLY, CDR2 FYNNEI. This CDR3 has 13 amino acids. The V and J ends lost 6 bases and 4 bases, in that order; junction bases with no gene match: 5. The DNA of the CDR3 is TGTGCCAGCAGGCCGGGACAGATCTATGGCTACACCTTC. Residues: CASRPGQIYGYTF. Based on the CDR3 plus reference TRBV2 and TRBJ1-2, the full variable domain is EPEVTQTPSHQVTQMGQEVILRCVPISNHLYFYWYRQILGQKVEFLVSFYNNEISEKSEIFDDQFSVERPDGSNFTLKIRSTKLEDSAMYFCASRPGQIYGYTFGSGTRLTVV.